This TCR beta chain was captured by sequencing in a study of blood T cells in healthy people across ages. A second PCR, run for roughly 7 to 11 cycles, used a sample-barcoded 5' primer plus a J-beta primer mix. TCRdb reprocessed the 5' RACE reads with MiXCR, giving one entry per CDR3 protein. The repertoire holds about 930,000 distinct CDR3 sequences, with about 29% as singletons. The sample holds a few counts of this clonotype. Its antigen is not identified. Overall study findings and caveats: Those diversity estimates obtained from one million T cells were thought to be underestimates.

This sample was also put to use in a study of T cells of mothers and their children. According to that study: Each child gave some 3 million TCR beta CDR3 reads (each mother, over 9.5 million).

Sequences were obtained from blood. The source is a woman aged 40 to 50 in good health.

The CDR3 region is CASSLLGTGSPLIEAFF. The CDR3 DNA reads TGCGCCAGCAGCTTACTCGGGACAGGGTCACCTCTGATTGAAGCTTTCTTT. The chain combines TRBV5-1 with TRBJ1-1, with 9 bases identical to TRBD1. This CDR3 has 17 residues. Germline V CDR1 and CDR2: SGHRS, YFSETQ. The J segment lost 7 bases and the V segment lost 2 bases, leaving 15 bases of the junction unmatched.